This TCR beta chain was identified in a study of identifying expanded T cells in peripheral blood. Profiled with immunoSEQ multiplex PCR; TCRdb holds only in-frame clones, not every one. The data hold around 120,000 clones, with about 89% observed a single time. Regarding this clone: Antigen specificity is unknown.

Trimming removed 8 bases from V and 0 bases from J; junction bases left unmatched: 0. The V gene's germline CDR1 is SGHVS and CDR2 FQNEAQ. The CDR3 is 14 residues long. Findings and limits, study-wide: Across healthy donors, higher total template counts meant significantly greater roughly 2-week count variance.

This clonotype was sampled from a person between 18 and 69 years old in good health. Sequenced: blood. The rearrangement uses TRBV7-8 and TRBJ2-6; 8 nucleotides agree with TRBD1. CDR3 in amino acids: CASGQGSGANVLTF. The CDR3 nucleotides read TGTGCCAGCGGACAGGGCTCTGGGGCCAACGTCCTGACTTTC.